The clone carrying this T cell receptor (beta chain) was detected many times. Its antigen is unknown. CDR3 length: 14 amino acids. V was clipped by 1 base and J by 9 bases, with 16 bases between them. Germline V gene lookup returns CDR1 DFQATT and CDR2 SNEGSKA (reference sequence). This sample was taken from a study of T-cell reconstitution after alpha-beta-depleted transplantation in children. Study-wide results and limits: Some patients owed their high day-60 TCRbeta diversity to surviving recipient T cells and thymic progenitors.

Molecular barcoding with unique molecular identifiers was used for the TCRbeta library. TCRdb re-derived calls from the PCR reads in MiXCR, one entry per CDR3 protein. Of approximately 650,000 distinct CDR3 sequences in the sample, around 13% were seen once. The sample consisted of PBMCs, taken before TCRalphabeta/CD19-depleted stem cell transplant. The chain employs TRBV20-1 and TRBJ2-4; the D is unclear. The source is a girl under 10 years old with congenital amegakaryocytic thrombocytopenia, due to receive a stem cell transplant. The CDR3 nucleotides are TGCAGTGCTAGAGTTGCGGTTAGGTCGGGCATTCAGTACTTC. It translates to CSARVAVRSGIQYF.